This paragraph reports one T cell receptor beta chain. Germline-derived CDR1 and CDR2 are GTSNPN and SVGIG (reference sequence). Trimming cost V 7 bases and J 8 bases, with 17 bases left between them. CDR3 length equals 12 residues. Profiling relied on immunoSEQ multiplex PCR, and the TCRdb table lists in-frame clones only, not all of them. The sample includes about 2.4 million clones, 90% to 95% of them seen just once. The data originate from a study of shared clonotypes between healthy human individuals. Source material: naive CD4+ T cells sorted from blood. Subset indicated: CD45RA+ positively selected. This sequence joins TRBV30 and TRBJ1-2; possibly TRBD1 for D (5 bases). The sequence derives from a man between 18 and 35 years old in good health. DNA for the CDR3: TGTGCCTCGACCGGGACTGTGGGGGGCTACACCTTC. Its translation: CASTGTVGGYTF.